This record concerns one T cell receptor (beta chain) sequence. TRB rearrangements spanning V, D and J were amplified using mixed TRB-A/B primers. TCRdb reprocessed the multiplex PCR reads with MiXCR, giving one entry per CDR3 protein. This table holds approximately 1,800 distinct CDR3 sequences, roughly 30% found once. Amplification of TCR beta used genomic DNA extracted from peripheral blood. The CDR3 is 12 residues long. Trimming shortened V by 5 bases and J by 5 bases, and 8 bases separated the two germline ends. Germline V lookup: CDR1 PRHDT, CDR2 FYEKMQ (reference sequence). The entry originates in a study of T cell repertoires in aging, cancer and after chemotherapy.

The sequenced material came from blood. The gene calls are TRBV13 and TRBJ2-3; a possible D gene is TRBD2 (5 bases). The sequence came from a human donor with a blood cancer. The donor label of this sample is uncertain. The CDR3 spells CASSQSGDTQYF. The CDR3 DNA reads TGTGCCAGCAGCCAAAGCGGAGATACGCAGTATTTT. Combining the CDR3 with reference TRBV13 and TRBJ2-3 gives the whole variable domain AAGVIQSPRHLIKEKRETATLKCYPIPRHDTVYWYQQGPGQDPQFLISFYEKMQSDKGSIPDRFSAQQFSDYHSELNMSSLELGDSALYFCASSQSGDTQYFGPGTRLTVL.